The clone carrying this TCR beta chain has only a few counts. The target antigen is unknown. The assay was immunoSEQ multiplex PCR, and TCRdb's table has in-frame clones only and misses some. This table has tens of thousands of clones, roughly 90% appearing once. The data derive from a study of OX40 agonist ivuxolimab in advanced cancers. Study findings and constraints: Partial responders dosed at 0.1-3.0 mg/kg displayed clonal expansion ranking among the lowest. In the 0.1 to 3.0 mg/kg range, CD4+ and CD8+ blood T cells had expanded clonally by week 6.

Germline values: CDR1 MNHNS, CDR2 SASEGT. Trimming cost V 3 bases and J 1 base, with 6 bases left between them. CDR3 length: 13 residues. Sequenced material: CD4+ or CD8+ T cells sorted from blood, taken in a trial of the OX40 agonist ivuxolimab. The chain carries TRBV6-1 and TRBJ1-1; D remains unclear. This receptor was identified in an adult with an advanced solid tumor such as melanoma, head and neck, liver or kidney cancer. The CDR3 DNA reads as TGTGCCAGCAGTGAGGGGTGGAACACTGAAGCTTTCTTT. Amino acid sequence: CASSEGWNTEAFF.